What follows is one T cell receptor beta chain and its context. This entry comes from a study of shared clonotypes between healthy human individuals. Study background: The study enrolled two women and a few men aged 18 to 49. CD4 naive cells filled three plates per donor, CD4 memory three, CD8 naive two and CD8 memory one.

The CD4+ fraction was divided into a CD45RA+ naive subset and a CD45RA-negative memory subset. The authors distributed each subset's genomic DNA evenly over several immunoSEQ plates. Sequencing was performed with immunoSEQ multiplex PCR; in TCRdb, only in-frame clones are kept and a portion is missing. The sample lists approximately 1.5 million clones; 98% were seen once. The germline V gene has CDR1 SGHVS and CDR2 FQNEAQ. The ends were cut back, 0 bases at V and 12 bases at J, with 12 bases in the middle. The CDR3 is made up of 12 amino acids. This chain uses TRBV7-8 with TRBJ2-7; no reliable D call. Sequenced: naive CD4+ T cells sorted from blood. Noted subset: CD45RA+ positively selected. This receptor was obtained from a man younger than 40 in good health. CDR3 in DNA: TGTGCCAGCAGCTTAGCTGAGACGGGCCGGTACTTC. Its protein is CASSLAETGRYF.